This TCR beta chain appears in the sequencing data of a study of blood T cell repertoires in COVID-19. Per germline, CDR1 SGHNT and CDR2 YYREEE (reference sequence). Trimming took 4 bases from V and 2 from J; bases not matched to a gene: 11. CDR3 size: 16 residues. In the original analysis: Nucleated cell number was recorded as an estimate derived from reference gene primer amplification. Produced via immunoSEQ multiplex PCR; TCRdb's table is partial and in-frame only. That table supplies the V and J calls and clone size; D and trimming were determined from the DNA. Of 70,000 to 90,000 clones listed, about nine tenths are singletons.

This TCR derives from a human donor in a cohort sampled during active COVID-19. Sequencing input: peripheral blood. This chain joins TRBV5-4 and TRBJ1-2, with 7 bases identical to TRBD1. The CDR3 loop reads CASSLPGGSGNYGYTF. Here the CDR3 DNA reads TGTGCCAGCAGCCTTCCAGGGGGATCAGGGAACTATGGCTACACCTTC. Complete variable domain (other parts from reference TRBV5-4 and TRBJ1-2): ETGVTQSPTHLIKTRGQQVTLRCSSQSGHNTVSWYQQALGQGPQFIFQYYREEENGRGNFPPRFSGLQFPNYSSELNVNALELDDSALYLCASSLPGGSGNYGYTFGSGTRLTVV.